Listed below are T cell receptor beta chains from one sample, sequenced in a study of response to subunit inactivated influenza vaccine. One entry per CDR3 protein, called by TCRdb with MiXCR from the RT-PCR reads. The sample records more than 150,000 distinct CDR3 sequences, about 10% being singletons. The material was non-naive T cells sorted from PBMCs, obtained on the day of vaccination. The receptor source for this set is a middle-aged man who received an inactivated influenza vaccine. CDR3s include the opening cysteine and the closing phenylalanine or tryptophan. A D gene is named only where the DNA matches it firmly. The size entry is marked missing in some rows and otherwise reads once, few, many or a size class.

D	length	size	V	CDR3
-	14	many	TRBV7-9	CASSLEGFRTEAFF
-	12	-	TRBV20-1	CSPREDNTEAFF
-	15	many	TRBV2	CASSERQGDTGELFF
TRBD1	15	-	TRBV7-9	CASSITGEKAGELFF
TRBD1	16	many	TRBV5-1	CASSLFQGALNTEAFF
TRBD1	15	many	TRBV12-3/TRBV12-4	CASRKTGRLRTEAFF
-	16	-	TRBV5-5	CASSLYGHLNTGELFF
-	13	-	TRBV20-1	CSARGRINEKLFF
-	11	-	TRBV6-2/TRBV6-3	CASTQGMEAFF
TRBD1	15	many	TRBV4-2	CASSPGTATGNTIYF
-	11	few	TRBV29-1	CSGAEGYGYTF
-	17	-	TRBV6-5	CASSYFKGGSGANVLTF
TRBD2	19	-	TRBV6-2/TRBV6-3	CASSPTFASGGNQGETQYF
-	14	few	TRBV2	CASKVPLGNTEAFF
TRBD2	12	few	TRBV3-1	CASSQLAGTQYF
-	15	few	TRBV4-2	CASSQREGVNEKLFF
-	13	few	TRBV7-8	CASSLDRESPLHF
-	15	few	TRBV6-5	CASSYSAASNTEAFF
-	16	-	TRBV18	CASSPPGLRGTDTQYF
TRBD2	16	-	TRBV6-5	CASSSLAGVITDTQYF
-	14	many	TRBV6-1	CASRRESFAGELFF
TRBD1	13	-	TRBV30	CAWAPGQGYEQYF
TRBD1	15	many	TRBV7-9	CASSLTGAMDTEAFF
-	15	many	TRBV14	CASSQRGQIQETQYF
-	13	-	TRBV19	CASSIGNSNEQYF
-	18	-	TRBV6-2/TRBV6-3	CASSYSSRAASSYNEQFF